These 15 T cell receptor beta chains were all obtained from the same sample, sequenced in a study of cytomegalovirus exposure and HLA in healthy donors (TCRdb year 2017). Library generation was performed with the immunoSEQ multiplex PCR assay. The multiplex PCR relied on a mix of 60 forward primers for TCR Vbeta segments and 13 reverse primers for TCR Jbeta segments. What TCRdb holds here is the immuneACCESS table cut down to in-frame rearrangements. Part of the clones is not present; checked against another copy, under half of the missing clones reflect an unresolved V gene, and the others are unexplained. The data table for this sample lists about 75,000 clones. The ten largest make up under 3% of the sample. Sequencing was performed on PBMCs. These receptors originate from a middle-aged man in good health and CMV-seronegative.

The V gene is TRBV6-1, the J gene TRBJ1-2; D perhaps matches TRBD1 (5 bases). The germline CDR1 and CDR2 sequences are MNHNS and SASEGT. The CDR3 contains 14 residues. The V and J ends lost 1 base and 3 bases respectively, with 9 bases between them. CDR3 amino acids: CASSEVGTDYGYTF. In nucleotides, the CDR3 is TGTGCCAGCAGTGAAGTGGGGACTGACTATGGCTACACCTTC.

This chain's CDR3 is CASKAAVHNEKLFF. Written as DNA, the CDR3 is TGTGCCAGCAAGGCGGCAGTTCATAATGAAAAACTGTTTTTT. The genes are TRBV2 and TRBJ1-4; no clear D. The CDR3 contains 14 residues. The germline gives CDR1 SNHLY, CDR2 FYNNEI. Trimming took 7 bases from V and 4 from J, leaving 13 bases between them. The full variable domain, in which reference TRBV2 and TRBJ1-4 provide the parts outside the CDR3, is EPEVTQTPSHQVTQMGQEVILRCVPISNHLYFYWYRQILGQKVEFLVSFYNNEISEKSEIFDDQFSVERPDGSNFTLKIRSTKLEDSAMYFCASKAAVHNEKLFFGSGTQLSVL.

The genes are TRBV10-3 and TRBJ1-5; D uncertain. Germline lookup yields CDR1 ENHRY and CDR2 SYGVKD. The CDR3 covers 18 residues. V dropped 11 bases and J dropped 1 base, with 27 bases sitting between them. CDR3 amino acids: CAPSDSTDGPGSNQPQHF. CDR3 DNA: TGTGCCCCCAGCGACTCCACCGACGGACCGGGAAGCAATCAGCCCCAGCATTTT.

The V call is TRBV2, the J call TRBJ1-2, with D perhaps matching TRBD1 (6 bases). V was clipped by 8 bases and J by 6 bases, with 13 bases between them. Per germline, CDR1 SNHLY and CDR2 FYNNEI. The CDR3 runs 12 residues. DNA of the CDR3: TGTGCCAGCTCAAACAGGGACCATGGCTACACCTTC. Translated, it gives CASSNRDHGYTF.

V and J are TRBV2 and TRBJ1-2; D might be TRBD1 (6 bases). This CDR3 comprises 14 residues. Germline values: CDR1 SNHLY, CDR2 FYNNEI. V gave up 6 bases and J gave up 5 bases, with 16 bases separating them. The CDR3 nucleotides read TGTGCCAGCAGCGGACAGTCCCCCACTTATGGCTACACCTTC. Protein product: CASSGQSPTYGYTF.

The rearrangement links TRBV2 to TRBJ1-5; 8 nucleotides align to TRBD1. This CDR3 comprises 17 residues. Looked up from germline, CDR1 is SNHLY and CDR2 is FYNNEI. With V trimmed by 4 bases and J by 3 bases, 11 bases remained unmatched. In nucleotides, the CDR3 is TGTGCCAGCAGTGGTCCGGGACAGGACTTGGACAATCAGCCCCAGCATTTT. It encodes CASSGPGQDLDNQPQHF.

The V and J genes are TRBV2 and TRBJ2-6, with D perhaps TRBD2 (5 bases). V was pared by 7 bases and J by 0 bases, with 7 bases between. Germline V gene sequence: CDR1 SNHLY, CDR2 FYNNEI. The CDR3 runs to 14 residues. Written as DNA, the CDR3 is TGTGCCAGCAAGACTAACTCTGGGGCCAACGTCCTGACTTTC. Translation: CASKTNSGANVLTF.

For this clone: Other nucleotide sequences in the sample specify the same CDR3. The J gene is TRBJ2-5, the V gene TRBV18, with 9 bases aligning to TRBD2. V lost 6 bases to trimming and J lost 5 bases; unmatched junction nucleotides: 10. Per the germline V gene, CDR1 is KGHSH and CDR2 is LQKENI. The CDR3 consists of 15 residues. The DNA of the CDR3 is TGTGCCAGCTCCCAAGGTAGCGGGGGTTCGGAGACCCAGTACTTC. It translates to CASSQGSGGSETQYF.

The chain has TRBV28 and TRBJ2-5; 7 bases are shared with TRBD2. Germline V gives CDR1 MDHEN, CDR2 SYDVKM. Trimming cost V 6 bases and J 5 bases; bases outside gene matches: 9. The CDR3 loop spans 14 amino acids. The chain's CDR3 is CASSTRGGVETQYF. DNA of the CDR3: TGTGCCAGCAGCACCCGCGGGGGTGTGGAGACCCAGTACTTC.

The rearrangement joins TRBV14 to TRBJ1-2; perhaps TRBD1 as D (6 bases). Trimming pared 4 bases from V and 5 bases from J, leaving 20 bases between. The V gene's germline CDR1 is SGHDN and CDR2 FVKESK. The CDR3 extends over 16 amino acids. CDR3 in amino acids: CASSPTIFTGNYGYTF. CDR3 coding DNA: TGTGCCAGCAGCCCTACAATCTTTACAGGGAATTATGGCTACACCTTC.

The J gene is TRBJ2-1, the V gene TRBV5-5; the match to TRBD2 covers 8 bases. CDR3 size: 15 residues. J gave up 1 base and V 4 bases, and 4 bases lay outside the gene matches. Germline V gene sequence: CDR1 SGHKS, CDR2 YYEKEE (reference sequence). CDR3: CASSQTSGSYNEQFF. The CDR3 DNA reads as TGTGCCAGCAGCCAAACTAGCGGATCCTACAATGAGCAGTTCTTC.

The CDR3 here is CASSDRRGGDTGELFF. CDR3 DNA sequence: TGCGCCAGCAGTGACAGACGGGGGGGCGACACCGGGGAGCTGTTTTTT. The V and J genes are TRBV10-1 and TRBJ2-2; 8 bases align to TRBD2. CDR1 WNHNN and CDR2 SYGVQD come from the germline V gene (reference sequence). The CDR3 is 16 residues long. The J segment lost 3 bases and the V segment lost 3 bases, leaving 6 bases of the junction unmatched.

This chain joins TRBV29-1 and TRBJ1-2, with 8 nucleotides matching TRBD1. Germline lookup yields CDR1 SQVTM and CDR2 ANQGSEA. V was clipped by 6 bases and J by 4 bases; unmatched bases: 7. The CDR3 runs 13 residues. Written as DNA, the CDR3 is TGCAGCGTAGGAAAACAGGGGGGCTATGGCTACACCTTC. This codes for CSVGKQGGYGYTF.

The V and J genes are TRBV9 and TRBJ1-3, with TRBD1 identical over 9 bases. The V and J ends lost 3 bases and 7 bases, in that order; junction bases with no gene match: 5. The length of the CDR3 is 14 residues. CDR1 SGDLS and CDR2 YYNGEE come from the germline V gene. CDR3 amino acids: CASSALGQGNTIYF. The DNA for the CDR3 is TGTGCCAGCAGCGCCTTGGGACAGGGTAACACCATATATTTT.

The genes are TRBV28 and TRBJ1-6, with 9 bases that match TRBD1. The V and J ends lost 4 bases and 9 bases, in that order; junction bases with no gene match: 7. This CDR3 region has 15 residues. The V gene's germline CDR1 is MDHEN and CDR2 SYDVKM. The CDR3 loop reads CASSSPGTGTSPLHF. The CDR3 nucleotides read TGTGCCAGCAGTTCCCCCGGGACAGGGACTTCACCCCTCCACTTT.